The 5 T cell receptor beta chains below were found in one sample sequenced in a study of Graves' ophthalmopathy and Graves' hyperthyroidism. The TCR beta CDR3 regions underwent amplification from RNA transcripts. HTBI-primed RT-PCR formed the first round, and a multiplex PCR formed the second. One entry per CDR3 protein, called by TCRdb with MiXCR from the multiplex PCR reads. The sample lists around 1,200,000 distinct CDR3 sequences, around a third occurring once. The sample comprised peripheral blood or thyroid tissue (not recorded which). These receptors all come from an adult man with Graves' hyperthyroidism.

The chain recombines TRBV7-3 with TRBJ2-5, with D hard to call. This CDR3 spans 14 amino acids. V was cut by 3 bases and J by 1 base, with 9 bases left in between. CDR1 SGHTA and CDR2 FQGTGA come from the germline V gene. DNA for the CDR3: TGTGCCAGCAGCTTCGTTTCAACCCAAGAGACCCAGTACTTC. Its translation is CASSFVSTQETQYF. Using reference TRBV7-3 and TRBJ2-5 for the parts outside the CDR3, the full variable domain is GAGVSQTPSNKVTEKGKYVELRCDPISGHTALYWYRQSLGQGPEFLIYFQGTGAADDSGLPNDRFFAVRPEGSVSTLKIQRTERGDSAVYLCASSFVSTQETQYFGPGTRLLVL.

This clonotype was seen many times. This chain uses TRBV19 with TRBJ2-7; D is uncertain. V dropped 3 bases and J dropped 4 bases, with 10 bases sitting between them. CDR1 and CDR2 (germline): LNHDA, SQIVND (reference sequence). The CDR3 has 13 residues. CDR3 DNA sequence: TGTGCCAGTAGTATCCAGGACGGATACGAGCAGTACTTC. Translated: CASSIQDGYEQYF.

There are many counts of this clonotype. V gene TRBV10-3 combines with J gene TRBJ2-7; D is tentatively TRBD1 or TRBD2 (5 bases each). Germline lookup yields CDR1 ENHRY and CDR2 SYGVKD. V lost 2 bases and J lost 1, with 6 bases in between. The CDR3 is made up of 13 amino acids. CDR3 DNA sequence: TGTGCCATCAGTGAGGGGGGTTCCTACGAGCAGTACTTC. Translated: CAISEGGSYEQYF.

This chain joins TRBV10-3 and TRBJ2-5; 10 positions match TRBD1. The CDR3 spans 14 residues. Germline V gene data show CDR1 as ENHRY and CDR2 as SYGVKD. V trimming: 2 bases; J trimming: 3 bases; junction bases outside the gene matches: 0. The CDR3 loop is CAISEGTGEETQYF. For the CDR3, the DNA is TGTGCCATCAGTGAGGGGACAGGGGAAGAGACCCAGTACTTC.

This clonotype was counted many times. The J gene is TRBJ2-2, the V gene TRBV7-3; 10 bases match TRBD2. Trimming cost V 2 bases and J 3 bases; bases outside gene matches: 12. The CDR3 consists of 19 residues. Germline CDR1 is SGHTA and CDR2 is FQGTGA. The CDR3 bases are TGTGCCAGCAGCTTATCGGGTAGCGGGAGGCCTACCCACACCGGGGAGCTGTTTTTT. Its translation: CASSLSGSGRPTHTGELFF.